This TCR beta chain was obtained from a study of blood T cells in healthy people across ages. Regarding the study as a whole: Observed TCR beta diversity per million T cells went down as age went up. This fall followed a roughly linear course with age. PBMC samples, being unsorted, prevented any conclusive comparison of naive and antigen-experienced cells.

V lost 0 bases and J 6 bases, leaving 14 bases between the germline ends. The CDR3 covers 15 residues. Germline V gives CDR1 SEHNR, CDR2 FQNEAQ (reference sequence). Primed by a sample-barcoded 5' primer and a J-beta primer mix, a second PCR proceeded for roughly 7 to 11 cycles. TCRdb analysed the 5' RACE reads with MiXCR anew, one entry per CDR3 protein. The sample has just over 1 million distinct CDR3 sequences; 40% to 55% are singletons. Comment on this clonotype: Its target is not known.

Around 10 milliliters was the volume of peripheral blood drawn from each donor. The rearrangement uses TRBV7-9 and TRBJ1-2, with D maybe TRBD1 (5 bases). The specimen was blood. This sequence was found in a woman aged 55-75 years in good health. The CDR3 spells CASSLAVRDPHGYTF. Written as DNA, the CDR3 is TGTGCCAGCAGCTTAGCGGTGAGGGACCCACATGGCTACACCTTC.